Listed below are T cell receptor beta chains from one sample, sequenced in a study of CD8 T cells in Susac syndrome. Via MiXCR, TCRdb re-called the immunoSEQ multiplex PCR reads, giving one row per CDR3 protein. Of about 94,000 distinct CDR3 sequences listed, just under 95% were seen once; the top ten hold roughly 0.3%. Material for sequencing was CD4+ T cells from PBMCs. Source of these receptors: a human donor with Susac syndrome. CDR3s include the opening cysteine and the closing phenylalanine or tryptophan. Each record gives: J gene, D gene, V gene, clone size, CDR3 protein, CDR3 DNA. The D gene is left open where the match is weak. Size is omitted from some rows. Given values are once, few, many or a class for expanded clones.

j_gene: TRBJ2-7; d_gene: -; v_gene: TRBV12-3/TRBV12-4; abundance: -; CDR3aa: CASSFGRGPAYEQYF; CDR3nt: TGTGCCAGCAGTTTCGGGCGGGGGCCTGCCTACGAGCAGTACTTC
j_gene: TRBJ2-7; d_gene: -; v_gene: TRBV3-1; abundance: -; CDR3aa: CASSQVQGSEQYF; CDR3nt: TGTGCCAGCAGCCAAGTACAGGGAAGCGAGCAGTACTTC
j_gene: TRBJ1-1; d_gene: TRBD1; v_gene: TRBV20-1; abundance: once; CDR3aa: CSARETGFTEAFF; CDR3nt: TGCAGTGCTAGAGAGACAGGGTTCACTGAAGCTTTCTTT
j_gene: TRBJ2-7; d_gene: -; v_gene: TRBV20-1; abundance: -; CDR3aa: CSAFRQTTTTAQYF; CDR3nt: TGCAGTGCTTTCCGACAGACAACTACGACAGCGCAGTACTTC
j_gene: TRBJ1-3; d_gene: -; v_gene: TRBV9; abundance: once; CDR3aa: CASSQLDSNSGNTIYF; CDR3nt: TGTGCCAGCAGCCAGCTGGACTCCAACTCTGGAAACACCATATATTTT
j_gene: TRBJ2-5; d_gene: -; v_gene: TRBV20-1; abundance: once; CDR3aa: CSAPFEIQETQYF; CDR3nt: TGCAGTGCCCCTTTTGAGATTCAAGAGACCCAGTACTTC
j_gene: TRBJ1-4; d_gene: -; v_gene: TRBV28; abundance: -; CDR3aa: CASSSKTWVEKLFF; CDR3nt: TGTGCCAGCAGTTCTAAGACTTGGGTTGAAAAACTGTTTTTT
j_gene: TRBJ2-1; d_gene: TRBD1; v_gene: TRBV28; abundance: -; CDR3aa: CATQGDRGVSEQFF; CDR3nt: TGTGCCACTCAAGGGGACAGGGGGGTTAGTGAGCAGTTCTTC
j_gene: TRBJ2-1; d_gene: -; v_gene: TRBV21-1; abundance: -; CDR3aa: CASSKARGTSGGSEQFF; CDR3nt: TGTGCCAGCAGCAAAGCGCGGGGGACTAGCGGGGGGTCGGAGCAGTTCTTC
j_gene: TRBJ2-3; d_gene: -; v_gene: TRBV30; abundance: -; CDR3aa: CAWSVLDLTQYF; CDR3nt: TGTGCCTGGAGTGTACTGGACCTAACGCAGTATTTT
j_gene: TRBJ2-1; d_gene: TRBD2; v_gene: TRBV20-1; abundance: -; CDR3aa: CSARDWTSSDEQFF; CDR3nt: TGCAGTGCTAGAGACTGGACTAGCAGCGATGAGCAGTTCTTC
j_gene: TRBJ1-4; d_gene: -; v_gene: TRBV12-3/TRBV12-4; abundance: -; CDR3aa: CASTQQGREKLFF; CDR3nt: TGTGCCAGCACGCAACAGGGTCGCGAAAAACTGTTTTTT
j_gene: TRBJ2-7; d_gene: TRBD1; v_gene: TRBV18; abundance: -; CDR3aa: CASSSLQGYEQYF; CDR3nt: TGTGCCAGCTCATCGTTACAGGGGTACGAGCAGTACTTC
j_gene: TRBJ2-3; d_gene: -; v_gene: TRBV20-1; abundance: -; CDR3aa: CSALIQGDTQYF; CDR3nt: TGCAGTGCCTTAATCCAGGGAGATACGCAGTATTTT
j_gene: TRBJ2-1; d_gene: -; v_gene: TRBV7-2; abundance: -; CDR3aa: CATGDNEQFF; CDR3nt: TGTGCCACCGGGGATAATGAGCAGTTCTTC
j_gene: TRBJ2-5; d_gene: -; v_gene: TRBV20-1; abundance: -; CDR3aa: CSAFRTGSQRETQYF; CDR3nt: TGCAGTGCTTTTAGAACAGGTTCGCAAAGAGAGACCCAGTACTTC
j_gene: TRBJ2-2; d_gene: -; v_gene: TRBV28; abundance: once; CDR3aa: CASARGGTNTGELFF; CDR3nt: TGTGCCAGCGCCCGAGGGGGGACGAACACCGGGGAGCTGTTTTTT
j_gene: TRBJ1-1; d_gene: -; v_gene: TRBV6-5; abundance: -; CDR3aa: CASRRGSEAFF; CDR3nt: TGTGCCAGCAGACGGGGTAGTGAAGCTTTCTTT
j_gene: TRBJ1-1; d_gene: -; v_gene: TRBV18; abundance: once; CDR3aa: CASSSLADTEAFF; CDR3nt: TGTGCCAGCTCATCCTTGGCCGACACTGAAGCTTTCTTT
j_gene: TRBJ1-2; d_gene: -; v_gene: TRBV4-3; abundance: -; CDR3aa: CASSQDRGANYGYTF; CDR3nt: TGCGCCAGCAGCCAAGATCGTGGGGCTAACTATGGCTACACCTTC
j_gene: TRBJ2-4; d_gene: -; v_gene: TRBV2; abundance: -; CDR3aa: CASSEAGLRTPKNIQYF; CDR3nt: TGTGCCAGCAGTGAAGCTGGACTCAGGACCCCCAAAAACATTCAGTACTTC
j_gene: TRBJ1-2; d_gene: -; v_gene: TRBV30; abundance: -; CDR3aa: CAWSVAGNNGYTF; CDR3nt: TGTGCCTGGAGTGTAGCAGGGAATAATGGCTACACCTTC
j_gene: TRBJ2-2; d_gene: TRBD2; v_gene: TRBV20-1; abundance: -; CDR3aa: CSAVLAGVTNTGELFF; CDR3nt: TGCAGTGCGGTACTAGCGGGAGTTACGAACACCGGGGAGCTGTTTTTT
j_gene: TRBJ2-3; d_gene: -; v_gene: TRBV20-1; abundance: -; CDR3aa: CSSGGQRSWGTTDTQYF; CDR3nt: TGCAGTTCAGGAGGACAAAGAAGCTGGGGAACCACAGATACGCAGTATTTT
j_gene: TRBJ2-1; d_gene: -; v_gene: TRBV20-1; abundance: -; CDR3aa: CSARGGDRWSYNEQFF; CDR3nt: TGCAGTGCTAGAGGGGGGGATAGATGGTCCTACAATGAGCAGTTCTTC
j_gene: TRBJ2-5; d_gene: TRBD2; v_gene: TRBV20-1; abundance: -; CDR3aa: CSARAPAGVALTQYF; CDR3nt: TGCAGTGCTAGGGCCCCCGCGGGGGTTGCTTTGACCCAGTACTTC
j_gene: TRBJ1-5; d_gene: TRBD1; v_gene: TRBV28; abundance: -; CDR3aa: CASSLQGTGWNQPQHF; CDR3nt: TGTGCCAGCAGTTTACAAGGGACAGGATGGAATCAGCCCCAGCATTTT
j_gene: TRBJ1-2; d_gene: -; v_gene: TRBV30; abundance: once; CDR3aa: CAWTGTYGYTF; CDR3nt: TGTGCCTGGACCGGCACCTATGGCTACACCTTC
j_gene: TRBJ2-1; d_gene: -; v_gene: TRBV20-1; abundance: -; CDR3aa: CSARRIRTYNEQFF; CDR3nt: TGCAGTGCTAGAAGGATCCGAACCTACAATGAGCAGTTCTTC
j_gene: TRBJ1-1; d_gene: -; v_gene: TRBV5-1; abundance: once; CDR3aa: CASSTDQGDTEAFF; CDR3nt: TGCGCCAGCAGCACAGACCAGGGTGACACTGAAGCTTTCTTT
j_gene: TRBJ2-1; d_gene: TRBD2; v_gene: TRBV5-1; abundance: -; CDR3aa: CASSLNGGAYEQFF; CDR3nt: TGCGCCAGCAGCTTGAACGGGGGGGCCTATGAGCAGTTCTTC
j_gene: TRBJ2-5; d_gene: -; v_gene: TRBV29-1; abundance: -; CDR3aa: CSVTRLQGRQETQYF; CDR3nt: TGCAGCGTCACCCGGTTACAGGGCAGACAAGAGACCCAGTACTTC
j_gene: TRBJ2-5; d_gene: TRBD2; v_gene: TRBV9; abundance: -; CDR3aa: CASSVPGTMTQYF; CDR3nt: TGTGCCAGCAGCGTACCGGGGACTATGACCCAGTACTTC
j_gene: TRBJ2-5; d_gene: TRBD1; v_gene: TRBV3-1; abundance: -; CDR3aa: CASSRPTGTDKETQYF; CDR3nt: TGTGCCAGCAGCCGCCCCACCGGGACAGATAAAGAGACCCAGTACTTC
j_gene: TRBJ1-5; d_gene: -; v_gene: TRBV20-1; abundance: -; CDR3aa: CSARDRGRSNQPQHF; CDR3nt: TGCAGTGCTAGAGATCGGGGCCGGAGCAATCAGCCCCAGCATTTT
j_gene: TRBJ1-5; d_gene: -; v_gene: TRBV5-1; abundance: -; CDR3aa: CASSLSPNQPQHF; CDR3nt: TGCGCCAGCAGCTTGAGTCCCAATCAGCCCCAGCATTTT
j_gene: TRBJ2-3; d_gene: TRBD1; v_gene: TRBV15; abundance: -; CDR3aa: CATSRDRAQDTQYF; CDR3nt: TGTGCCACCAGCAGGGACAGGGCTCAAGATACGCAGTATTTT
j_gene: TRBJ1-5; d_gene: TRBD1; v_gene: TRBV24-1; abundance: -; CDR3aa: CATSEPGTGNFQPQHF; CDR3nt: TGTGCCACCAGTGAGCCCGGGACAGGGAATTTTCAGCCCCAGCATTTT
j_gene: TRBJ2-1; d_gene: TRBD1; v_gene: TRBV20-1; abundance: -; CDR3aa: CSTPTGANEQFF; CDR3nt: TGCAGTACGCCGACAGGGGCCAATGAGCAGTTCTTC
j_gene: TRBJ2-7; d_gene: -; v_gene: TRBV27; abundance: -; CDR3aa: CASASRPGTHEQYF; CDR3nt: TGTGCCAGCGCATCCCGCCCGGGAACCCACGAGCAGTACTTC
j_gene: TRBJ2-1; d_gene: -; v_gene: TRBV6-2/TRBV6-3; abundance: -; CDR3aa: CASSYAGSSYNEQFF; CDR3nt: TGTGCCAGCAGTTATGCGGGCTCCTCCTACAATGAGCAGTTCTTC
j_gene: TRBJ1-1; d_gene: -; v_gene: TRBV5-6; abundance: once; CDR3aa: CASRNTGYTEAFF; CDR3nt: TGTGCCAGCAGGAATACAGGGTACACTGAAGCTTTCTTT
j_gene: TRBJ2-7; d_gene: -; v_gene: TRBV25-1; abundance: -; CDR3aa: CASSEYATYEQYF; CDR3nt: TGTGCCAGCAGTGAATATGCGACCTACGAGCAGTACTTC
j_gene: TRBJ1-6; d_gene: -; v_gene: TRBV14; abundance: once; CDR3aa: CASSQETDNSPLHF; CDR3nt: TGTGCCAGCAGCCAAGAGACCGATAATTCACCCCTCCACTTT
j_gene: TRBJ1-6; d_gene: -; v_gene: TRBV5-6; abundance: -; CDR3aa: CASSSSYRDSPLHF; CDR3nt: TGTGCCAGCAGCTCAAGCTATCGGGATTCACCCCTCCACTTT
j_gene: TRBJ2-3; d_gene: TRBD2; v_gene: TRBV20-1; abundance: -; CDR3aa: CSANAASGGVSHTQYF; CDR3nt: TGCAGTGCTAATGCGGCTAGCGGGGGGGTTTCACATACGCAGTATTTT
j_gene: TRBJ1-2; d_gene: TRBD1; v_gene: TRBV10-3; abundance: -; CDR3aa: CAISAPGQFYGYTF; CDR3nt: TGTGCCATCAGTGCCCCGGGACAGTTCTATGGCTACACCTTC
j_gene: TRBJ2-1; d_gene: -; v_gene: TRBV7-8; abundance: -; CDR3aa: CASSLRRSYNEQFF; CDR3nt: TGTGCCAGCAGCTTAAGACGCTCCTACAATGAGCAGTTCTTC
j_gene: TRBJ1-5; d_gene: -; v_gene: TRBV6-5; abundance: -; CDR3aa: CASSSGRAQPQHF; CDR3nt: TGTGCCAGCAGTTCAGGCAGGGCTCAGCCCCAGCATTTT
j_gene: TRBJ2-7; d_gene: -; v_gene: TRBV6-5; abundance: -; CDR3aa: CASGVPPSYEQYF; CDR3nt: TGTGCCAGCGGCGTGCCCCCCTCCTACGAGCAGTACTTC
j_gene: TRBJ1-5; d_gene: -; v_gene: TRBV4-1; abundance: -; CDR3aa: CASSQDQDQPQHF; CDR3nt: TGCGCCAGCAGCCAAGATCAGGACCAGCCCCAGCATTTT
j_gene: TRBJ2-3; d_gene: -; v_gene: TRBV13; abundance: -; CDR3aa: CASSLQVSGVNTDTQYF; CDR3nt: TGTGCCAGCAGCTTACAGGTATCGGGGGTTAACACAGATACGCAGTATTTT
j_gene: TRBJ1-1; d_gene: -; v_gene: TRBV6-5; abundance: -; CDR3aa: CASSYKRSGTEAFF; CDR3nt: TGTGCCAGCAGTTACAAGAGGTCGGGCACTGAAGCTTTCTTT
j_gene: TRBJ2-7; d_gene: -; v_gene: TRBV28; abundance: -; CDR3aa: CASSPPRLVEQYF; CDR3nt: TGTGCCAGCAGTCCACCGCGGCTCGTCGAGCAGTACTTC
j_gene: TRBJ1-1; d_gene: -; v_gene: TRBV11-3; abundance: -; CDR3aa: CASSLGRLNTEAFF; CDR3nt: TGTGCCAGCAGCCTCGGGCGGTTGAACACTGAAGCTTTCTTT
j_gene: TRBJ1-1; d_gene: TRBD1; v_gene: TRBV29-1; abundance: -; CDR3aa: CSVKRTGGNTEAFF; CDR3nt: TGCAGCGTTAAACGCACAGGGGGGAACACTGAAGCTTTCTTT
j_gene: TRBJ2-7; d_gene: TRBD1; v_gene: TRBV30; abundance: -; CDR3aa: CAWSDRTGAWEQYF; CDR3nt: TGTGCCTGGAGTGACCGGACAGGGGCTTGGGAGCAGTACTTC
j_gene: TRBJ2-5; d_gene: -; v_gene: TRBV3-1; abundance: few; CDR3aa: CASSFGPQETQYF; CDR3nt: TGTGCCAGCAGTTTCGGACCTCAAGAGACCCAGTACTTC
j_gene: TRBJ1-2; d_gene: -; v_gene: TRBV15; abundance: -; CDR3aa: CATGTTNYGYTF; CDR3nt: TGTGCCACTGGGACAACGAACTATGGCTACACCTTC
j_gene: TRBJ2-1; d_gene: -; v_gene: TRBV14; abundance: -; CDR3aa: CASSQDRNEQFF; CDR3nt: TGTGCCAGCAGCCAAGATCGAAATGAGCAGTTCTTC